The 30 T cell receptor beta chains given below trace back to one sample, sequenced in a study of beta chain features in type 1 diabetes. These receptors have no identified antigens. General study points: Researchers report that Type 1 diabetes patients had moderately but significantly shorter TCRB CDR3s across all four CD4+ subsets.

Investigators reverse transcribed all isolated RNA, so they sequenced expressed TCRB transcripts. TCRdb's copy holds only in-frame clones and misses some; the assay was immunoSEQ multiplex PCR. Of more than 550,000 clones in the sample, 11% to 15% were seen once. The sequenced sample consisted of naive CD4+ T cells from blood. These receptors all stem from a young man with type 1 diabetes.

This clone was found a few times. The chain links TRBV6-5 to TRBJ1-6; D unclear. Germline CDR1 reads MNHEY; CDR2 reads SVGAGI. This CDR3 has 15 residues. V lost 6 bases and J 7 bases, leaving 16 bases between the germline ends. In nucleotides, the CDR3 is TGTGCCAGCAGCCTCGAGGAGGCGGCGAATTCACCCCTCCACTTT. Its translation: CASSLEEAANSPLHF.

This clone was counted a few times. This rearrangement joins TRBV4-1 to TRBJ2-2; a possible D gene is TRBD2 (6 bases). This CDR3 is built from 16 residues. From germline, CDR1 is MGHRA and CDR2 YSYEKL. V dropped 1 base and J dropped 5 bases, with 14 bases sitting between them. CDR3 bases: TGCGCCAGCAGCCAAGTGGAGGGTAGCGTAACCGGGGAGCTGTTTTTT. Translating it yields CASSQVEGSVTGELFF.

With respect to this clone: Other nucleotide sequences from this sample produce the same CDR3. The chain uses TRBV7-2 and TRBJ2-5; D is unclear. The CDR3 length is 14 residues. Looked up from germline, CDR1 is SGHTA and CDR2 is FQGNSA. The V gene lost 6 bases and the J gene lost 1 base, with 12 bases spanning the gap. The CDR3 here is CASSLSIVQETQYF. The CDR3 nucleotides are TGTGCCAGCAGTCTCTCTATAGTCCAAGAGACCCAGTACTTC. Full variable domain (outside the CDR3, taken from reference TRBV7-2 and TRBJ2-5): GAGVSQSPSNKVTEKGKDVELRCDPISGHTALYWYRQSLGQGLEFLIYFQGNSAPDKSGLPSDRFSAERTGGSVSTLTIQRTQQEDSAVYLCASSLSIVQETQYFGPGTRLLVL.

This clone was detected a few times. This chain joins TRBV6-6 and TRBJ1-6, with TRBD1 matching over 7 bases. V lost 7 bases, J lost 6 bases, and 9 bases stayed unmatched. Germline-derived CDR1 and CDR2 are MNHNY and SVGAGI (reference sequence). The CDR3 loop spans 15 amino acids. CDR3: CASTERAGGNSPLHF. The CDR3 bases are TGTGCCAGCACTGAGAGGGCAGGGGGTAATTCACCCCTCCACTTT.

The table lists this clone with a few counts. As DNA, the CDR3 is TGTGCCAGCAGTGCACAGCTTTCTCCCTATGGCTACACCTTC. Protein: CASSAQLSPYGYTF. The chain links TRBV6-6 to TRBJ1-2; D uncertain. The CDR3 is 14 residues long. V was trimmed by 5 bases and J by 4 bases, leaving 14 bases between them. CDR1 and CDR2 (germline): MNHNY, SVGAGI (reference sequence).

This clone occurred a few times. The chain couples TRBV11-3 to TRBJ2-3, with 12 bases lining up with TRBD2. This CDR3 contains 16 residues. The germline V gene has CDR1 SGHNT and CDR2 YENEEA. The V and J ends lost 1 base and 2 bases, in that order; junction bases with no gene match: 1. CDR3 nucleotides: TGTGCCAGCAGCTTAGGGACTAGCGGGGTCACAGATACGCAGTATTTT. It encodes CASSLGTSGVTDTQYF.

The rearrangement uses TRBV28 and TRBJ2-5, with 7 bases matching TRBD2. Germline V gene lookup returns CDR1 MDHEN and CDR2 SYDVKM. CDR3 length: 14 amino acids. Germline trimming cut 4 bases from V and 1 base from J; bases unmatched to any gene: 3. The CDR3 DNA follows: TGTGCCAGCAGTTACGGGGGGAGCCAAGAGACCCAGTACTTC. It specifies CASSYGGSQETQYF.

The chain employs TRBV30 and TRBJ2-7; D ambiguous. Germline values: CDR1 GTSNPN, CDR2 SVGIG (reference sequence). The CDR3 totals 14 residues. Trimming cost V 5 bases and J 6 bases, with 20 bases left between them. The CDR3 DNA sequence: TGTGCCTGGGATCGAAATAGCTACGTGGGCGAGCAGTACTTC. It yields the protein CAWDRNSYVGEQYF.

The chain couples TRBV30 to TRBJ1-4; perhaps TRBD1 as D (6 bases). CDR3 length equals 14 residues. Germline V gene lookup returns CDR1 GTSNPN and CDR2 SVGIG (reference sequence). The V end was cut by 0 bases, the J end by 4 bases, with 9 bases between. The CDR3 region has the DNA TGTGCCTGGAGTGTACGACAGGTTAATGAAAAACTGTTTTTT. It yields the protein CAWSVRQVNEKLFF.

The rearrangement uses TRBV5-1 and TRBJ2-7; the D gene is possibly TRBD1 (6 bases). Germline lookup yields CDR1 SGHRS and CDR2 YFSETQ. CDR3 length: 14 residues. Trimming removed 3 bases at V and 4 bases at J, with 14 bases between. Written as DNA, the CDR3 is TGCGCCAGCAGCTCAACGGGACACCTTTACGAGCAGTACTTC. Amino acids: CASSSTGHLYEQYF.

This clone was detected many times. The J gene is TRBJ2-4, the V gene TRBV5-4; D may be TRBD1 (5 bases). Trimming shortened V by 1 base and J by 6 bases, and 11 bases separated the two germline ends. This CDR3 is 14 amino acids long. Germline CDR1 SGHNT, CDR2 YYREEE (reference sequence). As DNA, the CDR3 is TGTGCCAGCAGCTTGTTGGATAGGGGAAACATTCAGTACTTC. The encoded protein is CASSLLDRGNIQYF.

This clone came up a few times. The chain carries TRBV5-4 and TRBJ2-1; D unresolved. The CDR3 is 13 amino acids. The V and J ends lost 0 bases and 10 bases respectively, with 11 bases between them. CDR1 and CDR2 (germline): SGHNT, YYREEE (reference sequence). The CDR3 bases are TGTGCCAGCAGCTTGGGCCCCGGGTCGGAGCAGTTCTTC. This sequence encodes CASSLGPGSEQFF.

Only a few counts were recorded for this clone. It may be a read error: a sequence one base away is much more abundant. The same CDR3 is also encoded by other DNA sequences in this sample. The V and J genes are TRBV7-9 and TRBJ2-5; D not certain. V lost 4 bases and J 4 bases, leaving 4 bases between the germline ends. CDR3 length equals 11 residues. The germline CDR1 and CDR2 sequences are SEHNR and FQNEAQ (reference sequence). CDR3 loop: CASSSRETQYF. CDR3 DNA: TGTGCCAGCAGCTCCCGAGAGACCCAGTACTTC.

This clone was found a few times. V and J are TRBV29-1 and TRBJ1-4; 7 positions agree with TRBD1. This CDR3 has 15 residues. V shed 0 bases and J 4 bases; nucleotides not matched to a gene: 5. Germline V gene data show CDR1 as SQVTM and CDR2 as ANQGSEA. This CDR3 reads CSVEDRGGHNEKLFF. The CDR3 DNA follows: TGCAGCGTTGAAGACAGGGGGGGTCATAATGAAAAACTGTTTTTT. The whole variable domain, filled in from reference TRBV29-1 and TRBJ1-4, reads SAVISQKPSRDICQRGTSLTIQCQVDSQVTMMFWYRQQPGQSLTLIATANQGSEATYESGFVIDKFPISRPNLTFSTLTVSNMSPEDSSIYLCSVEDRGGHNEKLFFGSGTQLSVL.

This clone was seen a few times. The gene calls are TRBV7-9 and TRBJ2-7; D is undetermined. This CDR3 is built from 15 residues. Trimming removed 5 bases from V and 0 bases from J, with 14 bases in between. Per germline, CDR1 SEHNR and CDR2 FQNEAQ (reference sequence). CDR3 nucleotides: TGTGCCAGCAGCACGAGGCACGTGAGCTCCTACGAGCAGTACTTC. This gives the protein CASSTRHVSSYEQYF. Based on the CDR3 plus reference TRBV7-9 and TRBJ2-7, the full variable domain is DTGVSQNPRHKITKRGQNVTFRCDPISEHNRLYWYRQTLGQGPEFLTYFQNEAQLEKSRLLSDRFSAERPKGSFSTLEIQRTEQGDSAMYLCASSTRHVSSYEQYFGPGTRLTVT.

This chain links TRBV5-1 with TRBJ2-5; maybe TRBD1 (5 bases). The CDR3 runs 15 residues. Trimming stripped 2 bases from V and 1 base from J, with 12 bases between. Germline CDR1 reads SGHRS; CDR2 reads YFSETQ. The CDR3 nucleotides are TGCGCCAGCAGCTTTTCCAGGGCTTTCCAAGAGACCCAGTACTTC. As protein: CASSFSRAFQETQYF.

In the case of this clone: The sample holds other DNA sequences that translate to the same CDR3. The chain combines TRBV30 with TRBJ1-4, with unresolved D. V was clipped by 1 base and J by 0 bases, with 6 bases between them. CDR1 is GTSNPN and CDR2 is SVGIG in the germline V gene (reference sequence). The CDR3 is made up of 14 amino acids. As DNA, the CDR3 is TGTGCCTGGAGTGGCGGCGCAACTAATGAAAAACTGTTTTTT. It is translated as CAWSGGATNEKLFF. The full variable domain, in which reference TRBV30 and TRBJ1-4 provide the parts outside the CDR3, is SQTIHQWPATLVQPVGSPLSLECTVEGTSNPNLYWYRQAAGRGLQLLFYSVGIGQISSEVPQNLSASRPQDRQFILSSKKLLLSDSGFYLCAWSGGATNEKLFFGSGTQLSVL.

The gene calls are TRBV25-1 and TRBJ1-1; TRBD1 aligns across 8 bases. Germline CDR1 reads MGHDK; CDR2 reads SYGVNS. V trimming: 6 bases; J trimming: 5 bases; junction bases outside the gene matches: 8. This CDR3 has 14 amino acids. For the CDR3, the DNA is TGTGCCAGCAGCTCAGGGGGCGCGGGAACTGAAGCTTTCTTT. Its translation is CASSSGGAGTEAFF.

This clone came up a few times. The genes are TRBV6-1 and TRBJ2-1; 7 nucleotides line up with TRBD1. The CDR3 is 12 residues long. After removal of 10 bases from V and 7 bases from J, the junction contained 7 bases not matched to a gene. CDR1 MNHNS and CDR2 SASEGT come from the germline V gene. The CDR3 DNA reads as TGTGCCACTAGAGGGACAGATAATGAGCAGTTCTTC. Its protein is CATRGTDNEQFF.

This clone occurred a few times. V is TRBV30 and J is TRBJ1-1; 10 nucleotides match TRBD1. This CDR3 is built from 13 residues. V lost 8 bases and J lost 0; bases outside the gene matches: 3. CDR1 and CDR2 (germline): GTSNPN, SVGIG (reference sequence). This CDR3 reads CAGDRGMNTEAFF. The CDR3 coding sequence is TGTGCCGGGGACAGGGGAATGAACACTGAAGCTTTCTTT.

The chain recombines TRBV11-2 with TRBJ1-1; no definite D call. The V end was cut by 5 bases, the J end by 1 base, with 14 bases between. The CDR3 totals 15 residues. Germline V CDR1 and CDR2: SGHAT, FQNNGV. CDR3 sequence (DNA): TGTGCCAGCAGCACGAGAGGTCAGTCGAACACTGAAGCTTTCTTT. This translates into CASSTRGQSNTEAFF.

V is TRBV11-1 and J is TRBJ2-1; D is unresolved. Germline V gene sequence: CDR1 SGHAT, CDR2 FQDESV (reference sequence). This CDR3 has 15 amino acids. Deletions cut 2 bases from V and 0 bases from J, with 8 bases between. This CDR3 reads CASSLKSRSYNEQFF. DNA of the CDR3: TGTGCCAGCAGCTTAAAGAGTCGCTCCTACAATGAGCAGTTCTTC.

V usage is TRBV9 and J usage is TRBJ2-1; D is possibly TRBD2 (6 bases). The germline V gene encodes CDR1 SGDLS and CDR2 YYNGEE. The CDR3 is made up of 16 amino acids. V shed 3 bases and J shed 0 bases, with 13 bases lying between them. CDR3 region: CASSGAGYSSYNEQFF. The CDR3 coding sequence is TGTGCCAGCAGCGGAGCGGGTTATAGCTCCTACAATGAGCAGTTCTTC.

V and J are TRBV6-1 and TRBJ2-5; no firm D call. The germline V gene encodes CDR1 MNHNS and CDR2 SASEGT. There are 13 residues in the CDR3. Between the trimmed V and J ends, which lost 1 base and 9 bases, there was a span of 12 bases. The CDR3 DNA reads TGTGCCAGCAGTGAAGTACACCCCCTGGCCCAGTACTTC. As protein: CASSEVHPLAQYF.

This clone came up a few times. The V call is TRBV5-1, the J call TRBJ2-7; TRBD2 agrees at 14 bases. CDR1 is SGHRS, CDR2 YFSETQ, per germline. V shed 4 bases and J 0 bases; nucleotides not matched to a gene: 9. CDR3 size: 18 residues. Here the CDR3 reads CASSHRPGTSGSSYEQYF. DNA of the CDR3: TGCGCCAGCAGCCATCGTCCCGGGACTAGCGGGAGCTCCTACGAGCAGTACTTC.

The chain recombines TRBV6-5 with TRBJ1-4, with D unresolved. Trimming stripped 6 bases from V and 8 bases from J, with 7 bases between. In germline, CDR1 is MNHEY, CDR2 SVGAGI. This CDR3 has 11 residues. The chain's CDR3 is CASRDGEKLFF. CDR3 sequence (DNA): TGTGCCAGCAGGGACGGAGAAAAACTGTTTTTT.

The chain carries TRBV2 and TRBJ2-3, with unresolved D. V was clipped by 5 bases and J by 3 bases, with 12 bases between them. CDR1 SNHLY and CDR2 FYNNEI come from the germline V gene. The CDR3 loop spans 14 amino acids. The CDR3 nucleotides are TGTGCCAGCAGTCCTCGGATAGGGACAGATACGCAGTATTTT. This codes for CASSPRIGTDTQYF.

V gene TRBV30 combines with J gene TRBJ1-5; 7 bases are shared with TRBD1. J gave up 0 bases and V 3 bases, and 2 bases lay outside the gene matches. CDR1 GTSNPN and CDR2 SVGIG come from the germline V gene (reference sequence). The CDR3 sequence is 14 residues long. The CDR3 here is CAWSRDSSNQPQHF. DNA of the CDR3: TGTGCCTGGAGCCGGGACAGTAGCAATCAGCCCCAGCATTTT.

The CDR3 DNA follows: TGTGCCAGCTCACCTCCTAGCGGGGGTCAAGAGACCCAGTACTTC. Translating gives CASSPPSGGQETQYF. J is TRBJ2-5 and V is TRBV18; 10 bases fit TRBD2. V was pared by 3 bases and J by 2 bases, with 3 bases of the junction left unmatched. The CDR3 length is 15 residues. CDR1 KGHSH and CDR2 LQKENI come from the germline V gene.

This clone was seen only a few times. V usage is TRBV18 and J usage is TRBJ2-7, with D perhaps TRBD2 (5 bases). V was cut by 0 bases and J by 0 bases, with 12 bases left in between. CDR1 and CDR2 (germline): KGHSH, LQKENI. This CDR3 is 16 amino acids long. CDR3 nucleotides: TGTGCCAGCTCACCACCGGGGTCGGGGAGCTCCTACGAGCAGTACTTC. Translated, it gives CASSPPGSGSSYEQYF. The full variable domain, in which reference TRBV18 and TRBJ2-7 provide the parts outside the CDR3, is NAGVMQNPRHLVRRRGQEARLRCSPMKGHSHVYWYRQLPEEGLKFMVYLQKENIIDESGMPKERFSAEFPKEGPSILRIQQVVRGDSAAYFCASSPPGSGSSYEQYFGPGTRLTVT.